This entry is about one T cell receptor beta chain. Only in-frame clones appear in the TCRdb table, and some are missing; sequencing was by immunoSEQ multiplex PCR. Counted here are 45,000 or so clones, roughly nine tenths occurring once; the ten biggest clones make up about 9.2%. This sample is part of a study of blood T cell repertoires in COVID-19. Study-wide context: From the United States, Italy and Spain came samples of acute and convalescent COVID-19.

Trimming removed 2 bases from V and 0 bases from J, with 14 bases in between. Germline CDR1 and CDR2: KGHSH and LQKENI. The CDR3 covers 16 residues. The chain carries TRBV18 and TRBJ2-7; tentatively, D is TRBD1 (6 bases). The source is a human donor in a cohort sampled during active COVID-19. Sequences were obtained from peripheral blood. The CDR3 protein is CASSPGGSASSYEQYF. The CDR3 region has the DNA TGTGCCAGCTCACCAGGGGGCTCCGCTTCCTCCTACGAGCAGTACTTC.